The 3 T cell receptor beta chains in this list originate from one sample, sequenced in a study of T cells in Graves' hyperthyroidism and ophthalmopathy. The source material, RNA transcripts, was used to amplify TCR beta CDR3 regions. First-round RT-PCR of the TCR CDR3 relied on the HTBI primer set. TCRdb ran MiXCR on the multiplex PCR reads and lists one entry per CDR3 protein. Of about 200,000 distinct CDR3 sequences in the sample, about 16% were seen once. The sample taken for sequencing was blood. Receptor source: a man between 35 and 55 years old with Graves' hyperthyroidism.

This clonotype turned up a few times. The limits of the CDR3 on the DNA are not certain, so only TCRdb's listed CDR3 is given. The chain is built from TRBV6-1 and TRBJ2-5; TRBD1 reflects the table's D call only, with no check against the DNA. Germline loops: CDR1 MNHNS, CDR2 SASEGT. The CDR3 is 16 amino acids in total, end residues counted. The CDR3 protein is CASSFGNGLGEETQYF.

V is TRBV4-3 and J is TRBJ2-3; TRBD1 is a possible D gene (6 bases). The CDR3 has 15 amino acids. The germline gives CDR1 LGHNA, CDR2 YSLEER. Trimming pared 3 bases from V and 0 bases from J, leaving 10 bases between. DNA of the CDR3: TGCGCCAGCAGCCAGGGGGCGCTAAGCACAGATACGCAGTATTTT. The encoded protein is CASSQGALSTDTQYF.

This CDR3 reads CASSPARAPIEPIGYTF. CDR3 nucleotide sequence: TGTGCCAGCTCACCGGCCAGGGCCCCAATTGAGCCGATAGGCTACACCTTC. The genes are TRBV11-2 and TRBJ1-2, with D perhaps matching TRBD1 (5 bases). The CDR3 consists of 17 residues. CDR1 and CDR2 (germline): SGHAT, FQNNGV. With 8 bases removed from V and 8 bases from J, the gap between germline ends came to 30 bases.